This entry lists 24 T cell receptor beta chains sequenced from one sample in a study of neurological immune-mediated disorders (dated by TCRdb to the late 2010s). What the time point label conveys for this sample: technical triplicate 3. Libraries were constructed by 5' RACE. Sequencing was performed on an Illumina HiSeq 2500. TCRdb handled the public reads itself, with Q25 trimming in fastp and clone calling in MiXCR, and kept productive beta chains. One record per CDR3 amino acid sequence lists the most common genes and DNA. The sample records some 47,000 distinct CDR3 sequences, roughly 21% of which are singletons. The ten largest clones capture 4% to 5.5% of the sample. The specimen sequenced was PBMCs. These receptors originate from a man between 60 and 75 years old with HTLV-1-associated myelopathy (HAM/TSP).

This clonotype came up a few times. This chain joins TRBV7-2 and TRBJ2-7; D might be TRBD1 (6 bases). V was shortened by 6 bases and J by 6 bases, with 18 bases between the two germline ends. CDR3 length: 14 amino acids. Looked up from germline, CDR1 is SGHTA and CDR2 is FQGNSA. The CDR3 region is CASSYRTDGGEQYF. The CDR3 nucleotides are TGTGCCAGCAGTTATAGGACAGACGGAGGCGAGCAGTACTTC.

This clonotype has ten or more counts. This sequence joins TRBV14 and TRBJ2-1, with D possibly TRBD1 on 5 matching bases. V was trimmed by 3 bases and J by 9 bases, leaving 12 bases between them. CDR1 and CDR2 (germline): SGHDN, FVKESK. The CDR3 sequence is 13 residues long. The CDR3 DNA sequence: TGTGCCAGCAGCCACCACGATAGGGGTGAGCAGTTCTTC. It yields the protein CASSHHDRGEQFF.

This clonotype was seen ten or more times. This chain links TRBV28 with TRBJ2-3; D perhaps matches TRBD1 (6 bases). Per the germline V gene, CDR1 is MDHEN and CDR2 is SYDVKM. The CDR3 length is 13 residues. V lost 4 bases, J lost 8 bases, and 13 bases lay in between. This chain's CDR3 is CASSSTGFSTQYF. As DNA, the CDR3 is TGTGCCAGCAGTTCCACAGGGTTTTCTACGCAGTATTTT.

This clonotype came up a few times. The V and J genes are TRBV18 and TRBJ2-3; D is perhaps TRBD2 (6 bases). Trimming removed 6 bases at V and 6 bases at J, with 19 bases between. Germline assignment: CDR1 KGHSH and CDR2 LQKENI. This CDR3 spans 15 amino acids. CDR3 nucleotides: TGTGCCAGCTCCCCCCGAGGAGGGACTCAGGATACGCAGTATTTT. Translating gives CASSPRGGTQDTQYF.

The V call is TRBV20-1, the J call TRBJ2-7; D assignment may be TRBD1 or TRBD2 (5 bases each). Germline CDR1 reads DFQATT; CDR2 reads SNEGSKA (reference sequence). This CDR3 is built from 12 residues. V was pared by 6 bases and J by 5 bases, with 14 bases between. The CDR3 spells CSAPGRMDEQYF. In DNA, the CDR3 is TGCAGTGCCCCGGGACGGATGGACGAGCAGTACTTC.

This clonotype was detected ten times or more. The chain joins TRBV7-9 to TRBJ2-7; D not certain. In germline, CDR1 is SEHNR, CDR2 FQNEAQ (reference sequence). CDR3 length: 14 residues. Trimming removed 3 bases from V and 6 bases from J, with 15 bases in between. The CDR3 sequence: CASSLWPEVAEQYF. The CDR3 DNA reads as TGTGCCAGCAGCTTGTGGCCGGAAGTGGCCGAGCAGTACTTC. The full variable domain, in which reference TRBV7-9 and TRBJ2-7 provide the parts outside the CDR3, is DTGVSQNPRHKITKRGQNVTFRCDPISEHNRLYWYRQTLGQGPEFLTYFQNEAQLEKSRLLSDRFSAERPKGSFSTLEIQRTEQGDSAMYLCASSLWPEVAEQYFGPGTRLTVT.

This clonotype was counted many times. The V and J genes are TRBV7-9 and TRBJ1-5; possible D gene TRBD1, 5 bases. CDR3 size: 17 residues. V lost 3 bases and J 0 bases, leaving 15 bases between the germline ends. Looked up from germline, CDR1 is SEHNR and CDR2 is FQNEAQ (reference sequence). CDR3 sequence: CASSFGRGDYSNQPQHF. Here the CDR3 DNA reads TGTGCCAGCAGCTTTGGGAGGGGCGATTATAGCAATCAGCCCCAGCATTTT.

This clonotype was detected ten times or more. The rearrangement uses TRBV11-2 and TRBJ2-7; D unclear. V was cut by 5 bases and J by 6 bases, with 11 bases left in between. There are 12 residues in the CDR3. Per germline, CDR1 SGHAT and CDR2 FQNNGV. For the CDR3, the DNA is TGTGCCAGCAGCCAACAGACTTCCGAGCAGTACTTC. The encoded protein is CASSQQTSEQYF.

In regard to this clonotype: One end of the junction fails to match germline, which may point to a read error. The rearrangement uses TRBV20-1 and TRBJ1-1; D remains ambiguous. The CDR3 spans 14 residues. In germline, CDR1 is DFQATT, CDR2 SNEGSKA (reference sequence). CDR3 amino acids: CSGLKSGLNTVAFF. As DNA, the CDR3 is TGCAGTGGGCTGAAATCGGGATTAAACACTGTAGCTTTCTTT.

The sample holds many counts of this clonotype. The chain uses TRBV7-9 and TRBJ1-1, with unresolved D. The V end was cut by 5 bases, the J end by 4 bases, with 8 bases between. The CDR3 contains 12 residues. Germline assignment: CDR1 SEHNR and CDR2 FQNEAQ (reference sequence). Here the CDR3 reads CASSGWPTEAFF. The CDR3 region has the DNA TGTGCCAGCAGCGGTTGGCCCACTGAAGCTTTCTTT.

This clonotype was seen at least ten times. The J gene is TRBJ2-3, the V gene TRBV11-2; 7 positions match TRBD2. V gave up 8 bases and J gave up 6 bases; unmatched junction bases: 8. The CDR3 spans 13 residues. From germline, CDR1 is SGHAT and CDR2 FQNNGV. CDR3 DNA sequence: TGTGCCAGCGAGACTTCCGGGGGGGATACGCAGTATTTT. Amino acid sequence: CASETSGGDTQYF.

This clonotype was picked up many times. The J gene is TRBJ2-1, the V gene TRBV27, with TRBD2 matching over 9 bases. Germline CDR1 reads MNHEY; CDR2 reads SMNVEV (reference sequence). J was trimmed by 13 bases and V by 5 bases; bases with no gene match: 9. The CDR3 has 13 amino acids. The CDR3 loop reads CASSHTLAGLQFF. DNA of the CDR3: TGTGCCAGCAGTCACACCCTAGCGGGACTCCAGTTCTTC.

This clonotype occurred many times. As DNA, the CDR3 is TGCGCCAGCAGCGCCCGGACAGGGGGCATTGGGGAGCAGTACTTC. This translates into CASSARTGGIGEQYF. V usage is TRBV5-1 and J usage is TRBJ2-7, with 11 bases fitting TRBD1. CDR1 is SGHRS and CDR2 is YFSETQ in the germline V gene. Losses at the gene ends were 4 bases for V and 7 bases for J; bases not matched to a gene: 10. This CDR3 region has 15 residues.

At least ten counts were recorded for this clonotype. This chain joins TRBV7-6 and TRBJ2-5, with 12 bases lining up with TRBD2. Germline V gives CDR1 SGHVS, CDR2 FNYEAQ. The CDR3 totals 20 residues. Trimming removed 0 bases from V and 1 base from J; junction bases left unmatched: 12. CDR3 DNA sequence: TGTGCCAGCAGCTTAGCGCCGGGACTAGCGGGTAGCAAATTCCAAGAGACCCAGTACTTC. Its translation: CASSLAPGLAGSKFQETQYF. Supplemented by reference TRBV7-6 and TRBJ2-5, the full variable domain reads GAGVSQSPRYKVTKRGQDVALRCDPISGHVSLYWYRQALGQGPEFLTYFNYEAQQDKSGLPNDRFSAERPEGSISTLTIQRTEQRDSAMYRCASSLAPGLAGSKFQETQYFGPGTRLLVL.

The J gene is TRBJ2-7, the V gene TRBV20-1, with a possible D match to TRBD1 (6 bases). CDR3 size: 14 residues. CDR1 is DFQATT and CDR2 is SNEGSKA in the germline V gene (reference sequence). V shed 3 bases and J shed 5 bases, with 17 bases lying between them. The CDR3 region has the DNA TGCAGTGCTAGGGATACAGGGAAGATCCACGAGCAGTACTTC. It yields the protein CSARDTGKIHEQYF.

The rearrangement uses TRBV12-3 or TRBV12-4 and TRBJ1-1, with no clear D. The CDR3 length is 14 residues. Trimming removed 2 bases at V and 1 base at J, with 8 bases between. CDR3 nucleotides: TGTGCCAGCAGTTTAATGGACTGGAACACTGAAGCTTTCTTT. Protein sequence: CASSLMDWNTEAFF.

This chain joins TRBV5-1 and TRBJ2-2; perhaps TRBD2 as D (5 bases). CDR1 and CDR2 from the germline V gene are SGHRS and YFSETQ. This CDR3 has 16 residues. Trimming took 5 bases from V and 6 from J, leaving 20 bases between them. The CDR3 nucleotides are TGCGCCAGCAGTTGGAGGTGTCTAGCCGGTTCCGGGGAGCTGTTTTTT. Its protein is CASSWRCLAGSGELFF.

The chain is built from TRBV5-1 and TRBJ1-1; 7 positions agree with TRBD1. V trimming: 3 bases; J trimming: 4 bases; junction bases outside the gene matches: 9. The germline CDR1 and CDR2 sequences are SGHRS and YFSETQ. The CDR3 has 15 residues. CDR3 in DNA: TGCGCCAGCAGCTCCAAAGGGGGCAGGGGCACTGAAGCTTTCTTT. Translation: CASSSKGGRGTEAFF.

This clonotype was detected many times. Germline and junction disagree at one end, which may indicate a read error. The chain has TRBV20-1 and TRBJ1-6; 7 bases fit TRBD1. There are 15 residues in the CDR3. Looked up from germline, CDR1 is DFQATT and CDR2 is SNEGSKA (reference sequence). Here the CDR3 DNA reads TGCAGTGCTAGAGAAGGCAGGGGGTATAGTTCACCCCTCCACTTT. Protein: CSAREGRGYSSPLHF.

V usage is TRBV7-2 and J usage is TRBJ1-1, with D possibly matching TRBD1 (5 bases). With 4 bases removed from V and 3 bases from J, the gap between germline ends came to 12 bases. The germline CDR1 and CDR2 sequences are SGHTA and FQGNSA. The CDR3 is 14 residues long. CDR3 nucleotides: TGTGCCAGCAGCTACCTAGGGACGTACACTGAAGCTTTCTTT. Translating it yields CASSYLGTYTEAFF. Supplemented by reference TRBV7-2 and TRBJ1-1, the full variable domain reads GAGVSQSPSNKVTEKGKDVELRCDPISGHTALYWYRQSLGQGLEFLIYFQGNSAPDKSGLPSDRFSAERTGGSVSTLTIQRTQQEDSAVYLCASSYLGTYTEAFFGQGTRLTVV.

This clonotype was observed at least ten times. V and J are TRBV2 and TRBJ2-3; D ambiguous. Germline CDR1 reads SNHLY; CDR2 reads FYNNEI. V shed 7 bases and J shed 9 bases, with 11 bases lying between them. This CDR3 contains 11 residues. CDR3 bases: TGTGCCAGCAAAACGTTTTGGACGCAGTATTTT. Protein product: CASKTFWTQYF.

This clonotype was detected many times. The CDR3 DNA follows: TGTGCCAGCAGCATGGGGGGGATTCGTCAGCCCCAGCATTTT. It specifies CASSMGGIRQPQHF. This chain connects TRBV9 to TRBJ1-5, with D possibly being TRBD1 (5 bases). Trimming took 4 bases from V and 6 from J, leaving 14 bases between them. Germline V gene sequence: CDR1 SGDLS, CDR2 YYNGEE. There are 14 residues in the CDR3.

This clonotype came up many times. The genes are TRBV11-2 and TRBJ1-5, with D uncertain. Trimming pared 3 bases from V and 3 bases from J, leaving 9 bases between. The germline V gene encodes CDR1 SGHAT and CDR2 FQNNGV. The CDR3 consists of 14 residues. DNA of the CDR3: TGTGCCAGCAGCTTCGACGGAAACAATCAGCCCCAGCATTTT. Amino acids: CASSFDGNNQPQHF.

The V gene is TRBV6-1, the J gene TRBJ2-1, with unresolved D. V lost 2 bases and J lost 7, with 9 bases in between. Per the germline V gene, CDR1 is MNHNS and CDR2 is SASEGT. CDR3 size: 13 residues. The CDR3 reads CASSESWGNEQFF. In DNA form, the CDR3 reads TGTGCCAGCAGTGAATCTTGGGGAAATGAGCAGTTCTTC.